Below, 15 T cell receptor beta chains from the same sample are listed, as sequenced in a study of tumor-infiltrating lymphocytes in primary liver carcinoma. For each extraction, RNA and DNA were obtained together from around 20-30 mg of unsorted bulk tissue. Starting from 500 ng of total RNA, TCR beta cDNA was produced with a primer in the constant region. Each TCR beta library was derived from three nested multiplex PCR rounds that employed slightly modified ARM-PCR. Each of the first two PCR rounds ran around 10 cycles with TRBV1-TRBV30 forward and C-beta reverse primers. One entry per CDR3 protein, called by TCRdb with MiXCR from the multiplex PCR reads. The data show about 120,000 distinct CDR3 sequences, roughly 70% seen once. The sample consisted of tumor-adjacent normal liver tissue. All receptors come from a woman between 55 and 75 years old with primary liver carcinoma and hepatitis B virus infection.

The V call is TRBV24-1, the J call TRBJ2-1, with TRBD2 identical over 13 bases. With 5 bases clipped from V and 9 bases from J, the junction kept 6 bases outside the gene matches. CDR3 length: 15 amino acids. Germline CDR1 is KGHDR and CDR2 is SFDVKD. The CDR3 is CATSVYGLAGAEQFF. CDR3 sequence (DNA): TGTGCCACCAGTGTGTACGGACTAGCGGGAGCTGAGCAGTTCTTC.

This clonotype was seen just once. The chain combines TRBV11-3 with TRBJ2-1; no clear D gene. In germline, CDR1 is SGHNT, CDR2 YENEEA. This CDR3 comprises 11 residues. Trimming took 6 bases from V and 12 from J, leaving 12 bases between them. The CDR3 DNA reads TGTGCCAGCAGGACAACCTTTAGGCAGTTCTTC. Translating it yields CASRTTFRQFF.

As concerns this clonotype: A much bigger clone sits one base away, suggesting this may be a read error. The chain recombines TRBV28 with TRBJ2-7, with a tentative D call TRBD2 (5 bases). In germline, CDR1 is MDHEN, CDR2 SYDVKM. CDR3 length: 13 residues. In DNA form, the CDR3 reads TGTGCCAGCAATTTACCCGGGTCGGGGGAGCAGTACTTC. Translated, it gives CASNLPGSGEQYF.

Comments on this clonotype: The conserved phenylalanine or tryptophan normally closing the CDR3 is absent here, so this likely arose from a read error. It is unclear where the CDR3 begins or ends on the DNA, so no DNA is shown, and the CDR3 is as TCRdb lists it. The chain has TRBV29-1 and TRBJ1-1; the tabulated D call, TRBD1, remains unverified against the DNA. Germline CDR1 reads SQVTM; CDR2 reads ANQGSEA. The CDR3 spans 14 residues, counting both ends. The CDR3 sequence: CSVERGRRNTEAFS.

The V call is TRBV19, the J call TRBJ2-3; weak D call: TRBD2 (5 bases). Germline V gene lookup returns CDR1 LNHDA and CDR2 SQIVND (reference sequence). The germline V and J ends were trimmed by 7 bases and 9 bases, with 20 bases remaining between them. The CDR3 length is 14 residues. For the CDR3, the DNA is TGTGCCAGTAACGGCGGACTTAGCGAAGCGACGCAGTATTTT. This encodes CASNGGLSEATQYF.

As to this clonotype: Possible read error: a much larger clone is one base away. The rearrangement uses TRBV30 and TRBJ2-7; tentatively, D is TRBD1 (5 bases). Per the germline V gene, CDR1 is GTSNPN and CDR2 is SVGIG (reference sequence). V dropped 4 bases and J dropped 6 bases, with 13 bases sitting between them. CDR3 length equals 12 residues. CDR3 DNA: TGTGCCTGGAAACTACCAAGGGGCGAGCAGTACTTC. Translated: CAWKLPRGEQYF.

In the case of this clonotype: This could be a read error, since a much larger clone is one nucleotide away. The CDR3 sequence: CAWATSGRAKGETQYF. The CDR3 coding sequence is TGTGCCTGGGCGACTAGCGGGAGGGCCAAGGGTGAGACCCAGTACTTC. The chain recombines TRBV30 with TRBJ2-5; 14 bases map to TRBD2. Germline V gives CDR1 GTSNPN, CDR2 SVGIG (reference sequence). The CDR3 is 16 residues long. V lost 5 bases and J lost 5; bases outside the gene matches: 10.

The chain uses TRBV13 and TRBJ2-7; TRBD2 matches at 10 bases. V lost 4 bases, J lost 12 bases, and 15 bases stayed unmatched. CDR1 and CDR2 from the germline V gene are PRHDT and FYEKMQ (reference sequence). CDR3 length: 15 residues. The CDR3 region has the DNA TGTGCCAGCAGCTCCCGGACTAGCGGACCCTACGAGTGGTACTTC. This sequence encodes CASSSRTSGPYEWYF.

The chain carries TRBV6-6 and TRBJ1-5; TRBD1 is a possible D gene (5 bases). Germline CDR1 reads MNHNY; CDR2 reads SVGAGI (reference sequence). The CDR3 contains 17 residues. The V gene lost 10 bases and the J gene lost 0 bases, with 22 bases spanning the gap. In DNA, the CDR3 is TGTGCCATCACTACCCCATTCGGGGCGGATAGCAATCAGCCCCAGCATTTT. Encoded protein: CAITTPFGADSNQPQHF.

Concerning this clonotype itself: Likely a read error: the CDR3 ends without its conserved phenylalanine or tryptophan. The chain combines TRBV4-1 with TRBJ1-5; D might be TRBD1 (6 bases). Germline lookup yields CDR1 MGHRA and CDR2 YSYEKL. CDR3 size: 17 residues. DNA of the CDR3: TGCGCCAGCAGCCATAGAATCCTAACAGGGATCGGTCAGACCCAGCATTTA. Its translation is CASSHRILTGIGQTQHL.

Remarks on this clonotype: The conserved phenylalanine or tryptophan normally closing the CDR3 is absent here, so this likely arose from a read error. This chain uses TRBV29-1 with TRBJ1-2; D perhaps matches TRBD1 (5 bases). Germline CDR1 SQVTM, CDR2 ANQGSEA. CDR3 length: 13 residues. The CDR3 protein is CSIEETANYGYTL. The CDR3 nucleotides are TGCAGCATTGAAGAGACAGCTAACTATGGCTACACCCTC.

Details on this clonotype: Just one base apart from a much larger clone, this may be a read error. The CDR3 reads CSVWIGTQGSIQYF. The CDR3 DNA reads as TGCAGCGTCTGGATAGGGACACAGGGAAGCATTCAGTACTTC. The chain carries TRBV29-1 and TRBJ2-4, with D possibly being TRBD1 (6 bases). V lost 6 bases and J lost 9, with 21 bases in between. This CDR3 region has 14 residues. The germline gives CDR1 SQVTM, CDR2 ANQGSEA.

For this clonotype: A read error may account for a junction end that differs from germline. This chain uses TRBV11-2 with TRBJ2-7; D is undetermined. Germline V CDR1 and CDR2: SGHAT, FQNNGV. The CDR3 totals 11 residues. The DNA of the CDR3 is TGTGCCAGCAGCTTAACCCACGACCAGTACTTC. It translates to CASSLTHDQYF.

As to this clonotype: This could be a read error, since a much larger clone is one nucleotide away. The chain recombines TRBV28 with TRBJ2-7; 7 bases are a match to TRBD2. The CDR3 spans 16 residues. The germline CDR1 and CDR2 sequences are MDHEN and SYDVKM. The CDR3 coding sequence is TGTACCAGCAGTTTGTGGCGACTAGCCTTCTCCTACGAGCAGTACTTC. Translation gives CTSSLWRLAFSYEQYF.

Remarks on this clonotype: This may arise from a read error, as a much more abundant clone is one base away. This chain links TRBV12-3 or TRBV12-4 with TRBJ1-1; D is unclear. V lost 5 bases, J lost 6 bases, and 16 bases lay in between. The length of the CDR3 is 14 residues. The CDR3 DNA is TGTGCCAGCAGTCTCCGACATGAGAAAGCTGAAGCTTTCTTT. Translation: CASSLRHEKAEAFF.